The 6 T cell receptor beta chains given below trace back to one sample, sequenced in a study of tumor and adjacent non-tumor tissue in lung cancer. Three rounds of nested PCR, following a modified ARM-PCR protocol, produced the TCRbeta library. TCRdb fed the multiplex PCR reads into MiXCR, producing one record per CDR3 protein. The data contain 200,000 to 250,000 distinct CDR3 sequences, about two thirds of them singletons. This sample's RNA came from whole unsorted tissue. The specimen sequenced was lung tumor tissue. The receptors derive from a man in his 60s with non-small cell lung cancer.

About this clonotype itself: With a much larger clone just one base away, this may be a read error. The genes are TRBV20-1 and TRBJ2-3, with unresolved D. The CDR3 totals 11 residues. V lost 5 bases and J lost 8, with 11 bases in between. Germline values: CDR1 DFQATT, CDR2 SNEGSKA (reference sequence). CDR3: CSAPWAGTQYF. DNA for the CDR3: TGCAGTGCTCCTTGGGCAGGTACGCAGTATTTT.

On this clonotype itself: A much larger clone sits a single nucleotide away, making a read error possible. This chain links TRBV4-3 with TRBJ2-2; 8 bases are a match to TRBD2. The CDR3 runs to 18 residues. CDR1 is LGHNA, CDR2 YSLEER, per germline. CDR3 amino acids: CASSQELASGFGTRELFF. DNA for the CDR3: TGCGCCAGCAGCCAAGAGTTGGCTAGCGGGTTCGGCACCAGGGAGCTGTTTTTT.

Note on this clonotype: One junction end does not reproduce the germline sequence, and a read error may be involved. This chain uses TRBV4-1 with TRBJ1-4; TRBD1 aligns across 9 bases. The CDR3 consists of 15 residues. Germline V lookup: CDR1 MGHRA, CDR2 YSYEKL. DNA of the CDR3: TGCACCAGGAGCCACGCCGGGACAGGGAATGAGAAACTGTTTTTT. This sequence encodes CTRSHAGTGNEKLFF.

For this clonotype: The CDR3 does not end in the conserved phenylalanine or tryptophan, so this is likely a read error. This chain joins TRBV12-3 or TRBV12-4 and TRBJ1-1, with 7 bases fitting TRBD1. CDR3 size: 14 residues. The CDR3 is CTSSLDRAHTEAFL. The CDR3 nucleotides read TGTACCAGCAGTTTAGACAGGGCGCACACTGAAGCTTTCTTA.

This clonotype came up once. This sequence may be a read error, since a much larger clone differs from it by one base. Given the absence of the conserved phenylalanine or tryptophan at the CDR3 end, a read error is likely. J is TRBJ2-1 and V is TRBV5-4; TRBD1 matches 8 bases. Trimming cost V 4 bases and J 7 bases; bases outside gene matches: 7. This CDR3 has 14 amino acids. Germline V lookup: CDR1 SGHNT, CDR2 YYREEE (reference sequence). CDR3 in amino acids: CASSRQGSRNEQFI. DNA of the CDR3: TGTGCCAGCAGCCGACAGGGGTCCAGGAATGAGCAGTTCATC.

In the case of this clonotype: Its ends do not fully match the called genes, so a read error is possible. The V and J genes are TRBV6-5 and TRBJ1-5, with a tentative D call TRBD1 (5 bases). CDR1 and CDR2 (germline): MNHEY, SVGAGI. CDR3 length equals 17 residues. CDR3 coding DNA: TGTGCCGGCAGTAAGACATGGGGCGCATACCATGATCAGCCCCAGCATTTT. Protein product: CAGSKTWGAYHDQPQHF.